This entry lists 14 T cell receptor beta chains sequenced from one sample in a study of blood T cells in healthy people across ages. Primers used in a second PCR of roughly 7 to 12 cycles were a sample-barcoded 5' primer and a J-beta primer mix. One entry per CDR3 protein results from TCRdb running MiXCR on the 5' RACE reads. Of around 1,600,000 distinct CDR3 sequences listed, approximately 43% are singletons. The material sequenced was blood. All receptors come from a woman in her late teens or twenties in good health.

The rearrangement uses TRBV20-1 and TRBJ2-5; D is ambiguous. V shed 3 bases and J shed 2 bases, with 10 bases lying between them. CDR3 length: 13 residues. The germline gives CDR1 DFQATT, CDR2 SNEGSKA (reference sequence). The DNA for the CDR3 is TGCAGTGCTAGTAGGGCGGAACAAGAGACCCAGTACTTC. Encoded protein: CSASRAEQETQYF.

The chain is built from TRBV5-4 and TRBJ1-1, with 10 nucleotides matching TRBD1. The CDR3 sequence is 15 residues long. CDR1 and CDR2 (germline): SGHNT, YYREEE (reference sequence). Trimming cost V 5 bases and J 4 bases; bases outside gene matches: 8. CDR3 sequence (DNA): TGTGCCAGCAGGGGACAGGGGCGACGTGGCACTGAAGCTTTCTTT. Its protein is CASRGQGRRGTEAFF. The full variable domain, in which reference TRBV5-4 and TRBJ1-1 provide the parts outside the CDR3, is ETGVTQSPTHLIKTRGQQVTLRCSSQSGHNTVSWYQQALGQGPQFIFQYYREEENGRGNFPPRFSGLQFPNYSSELNVNALELDDSALYLCASRGQGRRGTEAFFGQGTRLTVV.

This clonotype was recorded a few times. V usage is TRBV24-1 and J usage is TRBJ2-1; 9 nucleotides line up with TRBD1. J lost 8 bases, V lost 5 bases, and 9 bases had no gene match. The CDR3 totals 15 residues. Germline CDR1 KGHDR, CDR2 SFDVKD. The CDR3 DNA follows: TGTGCCACCAGTGCCCCCGGGACAGGGTCCGATGAGCAGTTCTTC. Residues: CATSAPGTGSDEQFF.

The V gene is TRBV6-2 or TRBV6-3, the J gene TRBJ2-5; 10 bases are a match to TRBD2. The DNA end is more similar to TRBJ2-1, so the J call may be wrong. CDR1 and CDR2 (germline): MNHEY, SVGEGT. The CDR3 length is 18 residues. The CDR3 spells CASSTPNLAGGHQETQFF. The CDR3 DNA follows: TGTGCCAGCAGTACCCCGAATTTAGCGGGGGGTCATCAAGAGACCCAGTTCTTC.

This clonotype was seen a handful of times. The chain joins TRBV6-6 to TRBJ1-1; 7 bases match TRBD1. This CDR3 has 17 amino acids. Looked up from germline, CDR1 is MNHNY and CDR2 is SVGAGI (reference sequence). Trimming cost V 4 bases and J 0 bases; bases outside gene matches: 11. CDR3 sequence: CASSSSRDRVMNTEAFF. In DNA, the CDR3 is TGTGCCAGCAGTTCTAGCCGGGACAGAGTTATGAACACTGAAGCTTTCTTT.

The chain employs TRBV29-1 and TRBJ2-5; TRBD2 aligns across 9 bases. The CDR3 has 15 residues. V shed 4 bases and J 11 bases; nucleotides not matched to a gene: 17. Germline V gene lookup returns CDR1 SQVTM and CDR2 ANQGSEA. CDR3 in amino acids: CSVGSPGLARHEQYF. The CDR3 nucleotides read TGCAGCGTTGGGAGTCCGGGACTAGCCCGGCATGAGCAGTACTTC.

The rearrangement uses TRBV9 and TRBJ2-1, with TRBD2 matching 10 bases. V gave up 6 bases and J gave up 6 bases; unmatched junction bases: 12. From germline, CDR1 is SGDLS and CDR2 YYNGEE. The CDR3 sequence is 16 residues long. The CDR3 loop is CASTKRRLAGVNEQFF. CDR3 nucleotide sequence: TGTGCCAGCACGAAACGGAGGCTAGCGGGAGTCAATGAGCAGTTCTTC.

This clonotype has ten or more counts. The CDR3 nucleotides are TGTGCCAGCAGTCGCGCACCCACAGATACGCAGTATTTT. This codes for CASSRAPTDTQYF. This chain joins TRBV27 and TRBJ2-3; D unresolved. CDR1 is MNHEY and CDR2 is SMNVEV in the germline V gene (reference sequence). CDR3 size: 13 residues. Trimming pared 5 bases from V and 2 bases from J, leaving 8 bases between.

V usage is TRBV10-3 and J usage is TRBJ1-2; D is ambiguous. Per the germline V gene, CDR1 is ENHRY and CDR2 is SYGVKD. The CDR3 is 15 residues long. Trimming removed 2 bases at V and 3 bases at J, with 13 bases between. The DNA for the CDR3 is TGTGCCATCAGTGAGCTTGACGGACTCTACTATGGCTACACCTTC. As protein: CAISELDGLYYGYTF.

This chain links TRBV28 with TRBJ2-2; 7 nucleotides align to TRBD1. Trimming at V came to 5 bases and at J to 6 bases, leaving 12 bases not matched to a gene. Germline assignment: CDR1 MDHEN and CDR2 SYDVKM. The CDR3 length is 16 residues. CDR3 DNA: TGTGCCAGCAGTCCCACAGGGGTAATTGAGGCCGGGGAGCTGTTTTTT. Translating gives CASSPTGVIEAGELFF.

This clonotype has at least ten counts. V is TRBV5-1 and J is TRBJ1-1, with D unresolved. Germline CDR1 is SGHRS and CDR2 is YFSETQ. The V gene lost 0 bases and the J gene lost 0 bases, with 6 bases spanning the gap. This CDR3 comprises 14 residues. The CDR3 bases are TGCGCCAGCAGCTTGGACTGGGTGAACACTGAAGCTTTCTTT. Amino acid sequence: CASSLDWVNTEAFF.

This clonotype has just a few counts. V usage is TRBV11-2 and J usage is TRBJ2-4; TRBD2 matches at 12 bases. TRBJ2-7 explains the end of the DNA better; the J call may be wrong. The CDR3 loop spans 17 amino acids. Germline CDR1 SGHAT, CDR2 FQNNGV. The DNA of the CDR3 is TGTGCCAGCAGCCCGACTAGCGGGAGCCCTCGGATCTACGAGCAGTACTTC. Translation: CASSPTSGSPRIYEQYF.

The chain uses TRBV27 and TRBJ1-2; TRBD1 might be the D (6 bases). This CDR3 contains 14 residues. Germline V gene lookup returns CDR1 MNHEY and CDR2 SMNVEV (reference sequence). Deletions cut 3 bases from V and 4 bases from J, with 12 bases between. CDR3 protein: CASSFRTDSYGYTF. CDR3 DNA sequence: TGTGCCAGCAGTTTTAGGACAGATAGCTATGGCTACACCTTC.

This clonotype was recorded only once. The chain employs TRBV4-1 and TRBJ2-3; D is perhaps TRBD1 (5 bases). CDR3 size: 14 residues. Germline CDR1 and CDR2: MGHRA and YSYEKL. V lost 5 bases and J 0 bases, leaving 9 bases between the germline ends. DNA for the CDR3: TGCGCCAGCAGCTTACAGGTTAGCACAGATACGCAGTATTTT. Its protein product is CASSLQVSTDTQYF.